The 10 T cell receptor beta chains below all came from one sample that was sequenced in a study of blood T cell repertoires in COVID-19. TCRdb keeps only in-frame clones here, not all; method: immunoSEQ multiplex PCR. The data contain approximately 200,000 clones, around 86% of them singletons. Sequencing input: peripheral blood. Receptors were obtained from a human donor in a cohort sampled during active COVID-19.

V and J are TRBV4-2 and TRBJ2-2, with a weak D call TRBD1 (5 bases). The V and J ends lost 7 bases and 2 bases respectively, with 8 bases between them. Germline assignment: CDR1 LGHNA and CDR2 YNFKEQ. The CDR3 is 13 amino acids. The CDR3 spells CASKDRNTGELFF. DNA of the CDR3: TGTGCCAGCAAAGACAGAAACACCGGGGAGCTGTTTTTT.

The chain combines TRBV29-1 with TRBJ2-5, with 7 bases matching TRBD2. V shed 4 bases, J shed 6 bases, and the junction held 5 bases outside the gene matches. Per germline, CDR1 SQVTM and CDR2 ANQGSEA. The CDR3 is 12 amino acids. The CDR3 region has the DNA TGCAGCGTTGGAGGACTAGGCAAGACCCAGTACTTC. This gives the protein CSVGGLGKTQYF.

The chain is built from TRBV28 and TRBJ2-2; possible D gene TRBD1, 6 bases. CDR1 is MDHEN and CDR2 is SYDVKM in the germline V gene. The CDR3 totals 16 residues. V was clipped by 5 bases and J by 4 bases, with 17 bases between them. As DNA, the CDR3 is TGTGCCAGCAGTCCAAACTCGGGACACCTCACCGGGGAGCTGTTTTTT. Protein: CASSPNSGHLTGELFF. Looking up the rest from reference TRBV28 and TRBJ2-2 gives the full variable domain: DVKVTQSSRYLVKRTGEKVFLECVQDMDHENMFWYRQDPGLGLRLIYFSYDVKMKEKGDIPEGYSVSREKKERFSLILESASTNQTSMYLCASSPNSGHLTGELFFGEGSRLTVL.

The J gene is TRBJ1-2, the V gene TRBV27; 9 bases match TRBD1. The CDR3 consists of 15 residues. V was pared by 6 bases and J by 4 bases, with 9 bases of the junction left unmatched. Per germline, CDR1 MNHEY and CDR2 SMNVEV (reference sequence). The CDR3 reads CASRPAGTGSYGYTF. The CDR3 DNA reads as TGTGCCAGCAGACCCGCCGGGACAGGGTCCTATGGCTACACCTTC.

This chain uses TRBV6-5 with TRBJ2-7, with TRBD1 matching 9 bases. The CDR3 covers 14 residues. CDR1 MNHEY and CDR2 SVGAGI come from the germline V gene. Germline trimming cut 5 bases from V and 4 bases from J; bases unmatched to any gene: 6. The CDR3 DNA follows: TGTGCCAGCAGTCTACAGGGGGCGCTTTACGAGCAGTACTTC. Residues: CASSLQGALYEQYF.

The V call is TRBV7-2, the J call TRBJ2-7, with D possibly matching TRBD2 (7 bases). CDR3 length equals 18 residues. Trimming pared 5 bases from V and 5 bases from J, leaving 28 bases between. Germline V gene sequence: CDR1 SGHTA, CDR2 FQGNSA. The CDR3 reads CASSVEVRGGGRPNEQYF. The CDR3 DNA reads TGTGCCAGCAGCGTAGAAGTAAGAGGGGGGGGGCGCCCCAACGAGCAGTACTTC.

The gene calls are TRBV28 and TRBJ2-5; 9 bases agree with TRBD1. CDR3 length: 14 amino acids. Germline CDR1 MDHEN, CDR2 SYDVKM. V gave up 7 bases and J gave up 5 bases; unmatched junction bases: 8. CDR3 in amino acids: CASIPGDREETQYF. The CDR3 DNA reads as TGTGCCAGCATCCCCGGGGACAGGGAGGAGACCCAGTACTTC.

The J gene is TRBJ2-3, the V gene TRBV2; 13 bases line up with TRBD2. Germline V gene sequence: CDR1 SNHLY, CDR2 FYNNEI. V lost 6 bases and J lost 3; bases outside the gene matches: 3. The CDR3 spans 15 residues. CDR3 coding DNA: TGTGCCAGCAGACTAGCGGGAGGGCCGACAGATACGCAGTATTTT. Its translation: CASRLAGGPTDTQYF.

The chain joins TRBV28 to TRBJ2-7; D is possibly TRBD2 (6 bases). V lost 6 bases, J lost 7 bases, and 16 bases lay in between. This CDR3 has 13 amino acids. Germline V gene lookup returns CDR1 MDHEN and CDR2 SYDVKM. CDR3 coding DNA: TGTGCCAGCAGGGGGACTTACTTTCGAGAGCAGTACTTC. Translating gives CASRGTYFREQYF.

The J gene is TRBJ1-4, the V gene TRBV2; TRBD1 might be the D (6 bases). The V end lost 4 bases, the J end lost 4 bases, and 10 bases lay between the germline ends. CDR3 size: 14 residues. The V gene's germline CDR1 is SNHLY and CDR2 FYNNEI. CDR3 DNA: TGTGCCAGCAGTGCGGGACACCTTAATGAAAAACTGTTTTTT. This encodes CASSAGHLNEKLFF.